This TCR beta chain was sequenced for a study of shared clonotypes between healthy human individuals. The data were produced by immunoSEQ multiplex PCR, yet TCRdb's version contains in-frame clones alone and is incomplete. The sample lists just under 350,000 clones, roughly 70% occurring once. The length of the CDR3 is 15 residues. In germline, CDR1 is MNHEY, CDR2 SVGAGI. Trimming left V 6 bases short and J 8 bases short, with 19 bases between. The TCR was taken from a man under 40 in good health. Sequenced input: memory CD4+ T cells sorted from blood. The subset was: CD45RA-negative fraction. This chain connects TRBV6-5 to TRBJ1-4, with D unresolved. CDR3 sequence: CASRGSREISEKLFF. The CDR3 region has the DNA TGTGCCAGCAGAGGGTCCAGAGAAATATCAGAAAAACTGTTTTTT.